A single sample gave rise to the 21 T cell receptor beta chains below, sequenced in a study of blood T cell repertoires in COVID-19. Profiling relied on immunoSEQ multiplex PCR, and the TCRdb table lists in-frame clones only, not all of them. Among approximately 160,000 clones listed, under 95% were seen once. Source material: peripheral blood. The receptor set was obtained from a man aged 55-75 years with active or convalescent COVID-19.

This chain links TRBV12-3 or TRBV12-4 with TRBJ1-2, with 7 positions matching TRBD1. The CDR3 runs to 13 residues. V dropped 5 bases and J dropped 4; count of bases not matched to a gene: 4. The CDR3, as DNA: TGTGCCAGCAGTACTGACAGGGTCTATGGCTACACCTTC. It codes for CASSTDRVYGYTF.

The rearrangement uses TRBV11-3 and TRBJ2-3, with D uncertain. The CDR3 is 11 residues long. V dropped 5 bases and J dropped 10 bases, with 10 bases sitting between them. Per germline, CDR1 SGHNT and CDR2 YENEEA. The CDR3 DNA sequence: TGTGCCAGCAGCGATAGTACGTCGCAGTATTTT. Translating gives CASSDSTSQYF.

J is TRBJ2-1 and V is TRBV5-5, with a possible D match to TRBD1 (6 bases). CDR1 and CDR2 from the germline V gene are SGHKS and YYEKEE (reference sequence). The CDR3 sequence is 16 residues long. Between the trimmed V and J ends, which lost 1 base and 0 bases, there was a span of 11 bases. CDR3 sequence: CASSLPRGSSYNEQFF. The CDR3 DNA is TGTGCCAGCAGCTTGCCCAGGGGTAGCTCCTACAATGAGCAGTTCTTC.

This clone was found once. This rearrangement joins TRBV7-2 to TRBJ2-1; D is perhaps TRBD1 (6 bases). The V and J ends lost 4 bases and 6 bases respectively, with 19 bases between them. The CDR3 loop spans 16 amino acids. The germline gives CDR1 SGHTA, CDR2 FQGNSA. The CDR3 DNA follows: TGTGCCAGCAGCTCACTTTATGGGGGCTCGGGCAATGAGCAGTTCTTC. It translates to CASSSLYGGSGNEQFF.

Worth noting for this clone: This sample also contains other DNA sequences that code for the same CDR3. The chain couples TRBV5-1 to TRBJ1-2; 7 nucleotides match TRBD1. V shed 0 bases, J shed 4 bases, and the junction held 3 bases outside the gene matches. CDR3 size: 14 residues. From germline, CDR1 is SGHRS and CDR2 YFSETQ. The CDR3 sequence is CASSLGQGSYGYTF. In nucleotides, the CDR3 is TGCGCCAGCAGCTTGGGACAGGGAAGCTATGGCTACACCTTC.

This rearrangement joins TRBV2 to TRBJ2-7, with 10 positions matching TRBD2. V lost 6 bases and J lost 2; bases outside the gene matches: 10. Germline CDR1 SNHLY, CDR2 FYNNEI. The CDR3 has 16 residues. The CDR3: CASSLTLAGATYEQYF. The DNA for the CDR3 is TGTGCCAGCAGCCTGACTCTAGCGGGGGCGACCTACGAGCAGTACTTC. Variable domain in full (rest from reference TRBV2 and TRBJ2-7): EPEVTQTPSHQVTQMGQEVILRCVPISNHLYFYWYRQILGQKVEFLVSFYNNEISEKSEIFDDQFSVERPDGSNFTLKIRSTKLEDSAMYFCASSLTLAGATYEQYFGPGTRLTVT.

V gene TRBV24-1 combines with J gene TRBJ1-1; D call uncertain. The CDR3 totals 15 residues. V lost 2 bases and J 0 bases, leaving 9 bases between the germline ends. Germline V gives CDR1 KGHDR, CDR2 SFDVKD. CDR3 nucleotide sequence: TGTGCCACCAGTGATTGTGGGCTCCTGAACACTGAAGCTTTCTTT. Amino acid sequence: CATSDCGLLNTEAFF.

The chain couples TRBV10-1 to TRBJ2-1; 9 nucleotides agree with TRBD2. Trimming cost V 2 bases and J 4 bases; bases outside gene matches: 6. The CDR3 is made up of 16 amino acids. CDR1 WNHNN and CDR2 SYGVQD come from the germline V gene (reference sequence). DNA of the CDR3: TGCGCCAGCAGTGAGGGTAGCGGGAGTGGGTACAATGAGCAGTTCTTC. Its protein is CASSEGSGSGYNEQFF.

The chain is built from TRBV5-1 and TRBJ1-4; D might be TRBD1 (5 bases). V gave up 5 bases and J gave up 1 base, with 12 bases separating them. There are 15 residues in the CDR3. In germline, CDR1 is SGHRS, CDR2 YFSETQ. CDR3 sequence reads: CASSRQGETNEKLFF. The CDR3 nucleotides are TGCGCCAGCAGTCGCCAGGGTGAAACTAATGAAAAACTGTTTTTT.

The DNA of the CDR3 is TGCGCCAGCAGCTACGGACAGGGGGCTTCCGGGGAGCTGTTTTTT. Amino acid sequence: CASSYGQGASGELFF. V usage is TRBV5-1 and J usage is TRBJ2-2, with 11 nucleotides matching TRBD1. Per the germline V gene, CDR1 is SGHRS and CDR2 is YFSETQ. With 3 bases clipped from V and 6 bases from J, the junction kept 4 bases outside the gene matches. This CDR3 region has 15 residues.

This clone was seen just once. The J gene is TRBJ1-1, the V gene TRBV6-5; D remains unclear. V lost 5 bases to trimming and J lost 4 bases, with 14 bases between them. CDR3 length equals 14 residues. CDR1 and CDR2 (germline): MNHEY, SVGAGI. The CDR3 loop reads CASSITQSSTEAFF. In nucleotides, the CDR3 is TGTGCCAGCAGTATCACACAGTCGAGCACTGAAGCTTTCTTT.

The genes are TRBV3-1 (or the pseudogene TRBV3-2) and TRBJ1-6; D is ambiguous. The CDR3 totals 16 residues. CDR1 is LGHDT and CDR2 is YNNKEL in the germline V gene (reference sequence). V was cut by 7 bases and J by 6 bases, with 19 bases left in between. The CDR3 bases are TGTGCCAGCACCTCAGGAGGCGGTACAACTAATTCACCCCTCCACTTT. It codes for CASTSGGGTTNSPLHF.

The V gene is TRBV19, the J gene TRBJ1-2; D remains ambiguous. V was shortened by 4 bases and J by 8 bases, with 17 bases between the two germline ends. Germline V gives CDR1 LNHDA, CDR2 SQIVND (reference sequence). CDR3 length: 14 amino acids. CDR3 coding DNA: TGTGCCAGTAGTACCCAATCGGACTTCGGCGGCTACACCTTC. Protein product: CASSTQSDFGGYTF.

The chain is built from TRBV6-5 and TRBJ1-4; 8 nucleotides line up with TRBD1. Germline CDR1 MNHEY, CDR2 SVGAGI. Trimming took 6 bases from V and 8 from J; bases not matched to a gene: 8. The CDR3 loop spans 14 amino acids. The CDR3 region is CASRPGGAGEKLFF. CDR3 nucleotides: TGTGCCAGCAGACCAGGGGGCGCGGGGGAAAAACTGTTTTTT.

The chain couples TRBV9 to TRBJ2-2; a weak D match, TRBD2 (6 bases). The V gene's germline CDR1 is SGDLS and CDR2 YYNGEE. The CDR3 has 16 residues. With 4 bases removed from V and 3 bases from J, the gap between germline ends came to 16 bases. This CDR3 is CASSPRGSGDTGELFF. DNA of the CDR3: TGTGCCAGCAGCCCCCGAGGGTCGGGAGACACCGGGGAGCTGTTTTTT.

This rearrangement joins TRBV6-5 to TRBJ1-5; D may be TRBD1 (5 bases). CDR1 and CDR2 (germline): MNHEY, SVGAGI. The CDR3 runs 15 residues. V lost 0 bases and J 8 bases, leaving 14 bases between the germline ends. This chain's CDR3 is CASSYSGGSEEPQHF. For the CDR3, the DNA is TGTGCCAGCAGTTACTCCGGGGGTTCTGAGGAGCCCCAGCATTTT.

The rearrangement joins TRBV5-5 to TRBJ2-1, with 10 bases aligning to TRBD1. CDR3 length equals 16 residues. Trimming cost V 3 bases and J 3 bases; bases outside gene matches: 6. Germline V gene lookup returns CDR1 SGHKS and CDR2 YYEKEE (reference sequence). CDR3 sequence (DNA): TGTGCCAGCAGCTCCGGGACAGGGGTTTTCTACAATGAGCAGTTCTTC. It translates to CASSSGTGVFYNEQFF.

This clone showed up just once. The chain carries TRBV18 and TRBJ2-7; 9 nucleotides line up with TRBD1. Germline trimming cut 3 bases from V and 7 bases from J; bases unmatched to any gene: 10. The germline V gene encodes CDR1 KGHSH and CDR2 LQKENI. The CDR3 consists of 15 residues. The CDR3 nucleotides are TGTGCCAGCTCACCTGGGACAGGGATAGCCTCGGAGCAGTACTTC. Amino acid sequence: CASSPGTGIASEQYF.

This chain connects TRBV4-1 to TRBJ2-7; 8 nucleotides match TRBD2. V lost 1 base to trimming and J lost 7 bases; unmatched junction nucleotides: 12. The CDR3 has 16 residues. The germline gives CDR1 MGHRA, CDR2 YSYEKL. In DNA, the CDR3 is TGCGCCAGCAGCCAAGTTTCGACGGGGGGGCCATGGGAGCAGTACTTC. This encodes CASSQVSTGGPWEQYF.

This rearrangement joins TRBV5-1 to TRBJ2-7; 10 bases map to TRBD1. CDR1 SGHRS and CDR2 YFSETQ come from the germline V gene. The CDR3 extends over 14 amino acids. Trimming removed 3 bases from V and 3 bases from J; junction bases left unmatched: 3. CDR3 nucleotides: TGCGCCAGCAGCTCGACAGGGGGCGGCTACGAGCAGTACTTC. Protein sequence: CASSSTGGGYEQYF.

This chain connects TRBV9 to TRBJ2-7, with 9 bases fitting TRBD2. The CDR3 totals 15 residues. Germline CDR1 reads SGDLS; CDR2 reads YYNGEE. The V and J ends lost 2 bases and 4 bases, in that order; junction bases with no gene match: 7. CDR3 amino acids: CASSVGSGSSYEQYF. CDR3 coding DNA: TGTGCCAGCAGCGTGGGTAGCGGGAGTTCATACGAGCAGTACTTC.